The present TCR beta chain was sequenced within a study of identical twins. A universal primer site came from template switching; cDNA carried unique molecular identifiers. MiXCR was run by TCRdb on the 5' RACE reads, yielding one entry per CDR3 protein. The table includes about 160,000 distinct CDR3 sequences, roughly 3.5% detected once. Germline assignment: CDR1 MNHEY and CDR2 SMNVEV (reference sequence). V dropped 5 bases and J dropped 7; count of bases not matched to a gene: 9. This CDR3 has 16 residues. Overall study results and limits: Zero-insertion findings could be partly confounded by invariant cells (MAIT and iNKT cells). For cord blood, abundant beta clonotypes had fewer insertions, unlike memory repertoires, which showed none. In beta out-of-frame sequences, the excess sharing between twins was weaker.

This clonotype was seen many times. Its antigen is unknown. The sequenced sample was memory T cells sorted from blood. This TCR was recovered from a young man in good health. V gene TRBV27 combines with J gene TRBJ2-1, with 12 positions matching TRBD2. CDR3 DNA: TGTGCCAGCAGTACACTAGGACTAGCGGGGTTTAATGAGCAGTTCTTC. The encoded protein is CASSTLGLAGFNEQFF.